These 17 T cell receptor beta chains were sequenced from one sample in a study of Graves' ophthalmopathy and Graves' hyperthyroidism. From RNA, the CDR3 regions of TCR beta chains were amplified and sequenced. Second-round multiplex PCR came after a first-round RT-PCR that employed HTBI primers. TCRdb reprocessed the multiplex PCR reads with MiXCR, giving one entry per CDR3 protein. The sample contains about 550,000 distinct CDR3 sequences, about 40% of which appear only once. Sequenced: peripheral blood or thyroid tissue (not recorded which). These receptors were collected from an adult man with Graves' hyperthyroidism.

This clonotype was counted many times. The J gene is TRBJ2-2, the V gene TRBV7-9; 8 positions agree with TRBD1. Unmatched junction bases numbered 3, after V lost 5 bases and J lost 4 bases. Germline CDR1 SEHNR, CDR2 FQNEAQ (reference sequence). The CDR3 has 14 amino acids. CDR3 bases: TGTGCCAGCAGCCAAACAGGGGGCACCGGGGAGCTGTTTTTT. As protein: CASSQTGGTGELFF.

The genes are TRBV7-8 and TRBJ1-5; no definite D call. Trimming shortened V by 6 bases and J by 2 bases, and 8 bases separated the two germline ends. This CDR3 region has 13 residues. The germline V gene has CDR1 SGHVS and CDR2 FQNEAQ. CDR3 in amino acids: CASRPLGNQPQHF. Here the CDR3 DNA reads TGTGCCAGCAGACCCCTAGGCAATCAGCCCCAGCATTTT.

This clonotype occurred once. This may stem from a read error, because a much larger clone lies one nucleotide away. The CDR3 protein is CASGQSPSSYEQYF. The CDR3 coding sequence is TGTGCCAGCGGCCAAAGCCCGAGCTCCTACGAGCAGTACTTC. The chain recombines TRBV12-5 with TRBJ2-7; D is perhaps TRBD2 (5 bases). The germline CDR1 and CDR2 sequences are LGHNT and FRNRAP. This CDR3 contains 14 residues.

This clonotype appeared many times. This sequence joins TRBV12-3 or TRBV12-4 and TRBJ2-5; tentative D call: TRBD1 (6 bases). Trimming left V 10 bases short and J 3 bases short, with 15 bases between. CDR3 size: 13 residues. The CDR3 DNA reads TGTGCCACCAACAGGGCTAACGAAGAGACCCAGTACTTC. Its protein is CATNRANEETQYF.

This clonotype was detected once. This chain uses TRBV25-1 with TRBJ2-5; possible D gene TRBD1, 6 bases. With 3 bases removed from V and 1 base from J, the gap between germline ends came to 9 bases. In germline, CDR1 is MGHDK, CDR2 SYGVNS. CDR3 length equals 14 residues. CDR3 protein: CASSENRAQETQYF. The CDR3 region has the DNA TGTGCCAGCAGTGAGAACAGGGCCCAAGAGACCCAGTACTTC.

The chain carries TRBV7-9 and TRBJ2-7; the D is unclear. V lost 4 bases and J 0 bases, leaving 13 bases between the germline ends. The CDR3 is 15 amino acids. Germline CDR1 SEHNR, CDR2 FQNEAQ (reference sequence). Here the CDR3 DNA reads TGTGCCAGCAGCTCTCCCTTGACAAGCTCCTACGAGCAGTACTTC. Amino acid sequence: CASSSPLTSSYEQYF.

The chain uses TRBV6-5 and TRBJ2-3; 10 bases map to TRBD2. Germline loops: CDR1 MNHEY, CDR2 SVGAGI. The ends lost 7 bases at V and 1 base at J; junction bases unmatched: 14. The CDR3 is made up of 18 amino acids. The CDR3 loop is CASISPASSGRGTDTQYF. The CDR3 region has the DNA TGTGCCAGCATTTCACCAGCCTCTAGCGGGAGAGGCACAGATACGCAGTATTTT.

This clonotype was observed a single time. A much larger clone lies one base from this, so it may be a read error. The DNA of the CDR3 is TGTGCCAGCAGTGGAGACAGATACGAAGAGGCCCAGTACTTC. It is translated as CASSGDRYEEAQYF. The J gene is TRBJ2-5, the V gene TRBV12-3 or TRBV12-4; the D gene is possibly TRBD1 (5 bases). This CDR3 spans 14 amino acids.

This clonotype was observed at least ten times. The gene calls are TRBV20-1 and TRBJ1-1, with 8 bases identical to TRBD1. J gave up 3 bases and V 3 bases, and 9 bases lay outside the gene matches. This CDR3 contains 15 residues. CDR1 is DFQATT and CDR2 is SNEGSKA in the germline V gene (reference sequence). The CDR3 sequence is CSASLPGQGDTEAFF. CDR3 nucleotides: TGCAGTGCTAGCCTCCCCGGACAGGGAGACACTGAAGCTTTCTTT.

This clonotype was counted many times. The chain carries TRBV7-9 and TRBJ1-3; D gene unclear. The V and J ends lost 4 bases and 8 bases respectively, with 12 bases between them. CDR1 is SEHNR and CDR2 is FQNEAQ in the germline V gene (reference sequence). This CDR3 is built from 13 residues. CDR3 amino acids: CASSYTERDTIYF. The CDR3 bases are TGTGCCAGCAGCTACACAGAACGGGACACCATATATTTT.

In the case of this clonotype: A much larger clone is a single base away; this may be a read error. The chain is built from TRBV10-1 and TRBJ2-2; 7 bases align to TRBD2. Germline V lookup: CDR1 WNHNN, CDR2 SYGVQD (reference sequence). The CDR3 consists of 13 residues. CDR3 bases: TGCGTCAGCAGTGGGACTAAACCCGGGGAGCTGTTTTTT. Its translation is CVSSGTKPGELFF.

V is TRBV18 and J is TRBJ1-5; D gene uncertain. The CDR3 extends over 14 amino acids. V was trimmed by 3 bases and J by 5 bases, leaving 11 bases between them. From germline, CDR1 is KGHSH and CDR2 LQKENI. The CDR3 nucleotides read TGTGCCAGCTCACCTTCGAGGGCAGATCAGCCCCAGCATTTT. This codes for CASSPSRADQPQHF.

The table lists this clonotype with many counts. This rearrangement joins TRBV5-6 to TRBJ1-2; weak D call: TRBD1 (6 bases). The V and J ends lost 4 bases and 7 bases respectively, with 14 bases between them. Germline CDR1 is SGHDT and CDR2 is YYEEEE. The CDR3 is 13 residues long. The DNA for the CDR3 is TGTGCCAGCAGCCCCCGGGACACGGGTGGCTACACCTTC. Residues: CASSPRDTGGYTF. Variable domain in full (rest from reference TRBV5-6 and TRBJ1-2): DAGVTQSPTHLIKTRGQQVTLRCSPKSGHDTVSWYQQALGQGPQFIFQYYEEEERQRGNFPDRFSGHQFPNYSSELNVNALLLGDSALYLCASSPRDTGGYTFGSGTRLTVV.

This chain connects TRBV20-1 to TRBJ2-7; 10 bases match TRBD1. The J call may not be correct, given that the DNA end is closer to TRBJ2-1. This CDR3 comprises 13 residues. The germline gives CDR1 DFQATT, CDR2 SNEGSKA (reference sequence). The CDR3: CSALRTGGLRQFF. Here the CDR3 DNA reads TGCAGTGCTCTGAGGACAGGGGGTCTACGGCAGTTCTTC.

This clonotype has ten or more counts. V and J are TRBV12-3 or TRBV12-4 and TRBJ1-4; maybe TRBD1 (6 bases). The CDR3 totals 11 residues. V gave up 6 bases and J gave up 7 bases, with 6 bases separating them. The CDR3 DNA follows: TGTGCCAGCAGGGGGGCTGAAAAACTGTTTTTT. It yields the protein CASRGAEKLFF.

This clonotype was recorded many times. The V call is TRBV2, the J call TRBJ1-1, with 7 bases that match TRBD1. This CDR3 comprises 13 residues. The ends lost 7 bases at V and 5 bases at J; junction bases unmatched: 7. Looked up from germline, CDR1 is SNHLY and CDR2 is FYNNEI. The DNA for the CDR3 is TGTGCCAGCACCCGACAGGGTTTAACTGAAGCTTTCTTT. Protein sequence: CASTRQGLTEAFF. Full variable domain (remainder filled in from reference TRBV2 and TRBJ1-1): EPEVTQTPSHQVTQMGQEVILRCVPISNHLYFYWYRQILGQKVEFLVSFYNNEISEKSEIFDDQFSVERPDGSNFTLKIRSTKLEDSAMYFCASTRQGLTEAFFGQGTRLTVV.

The J gene is TRBJ2-7, the V gene TRBV7-9; the D gene is possibly TRBD1 (6 bases). V shed 6 bases and J shed 2 bases, with 14 bases lying between them. Germline V gene lookup returns CDR1 SEHNR and CDR2 FQNEAQ (reference sequence). This CDR3 contains 14 residues. This CDR3 is CASRTGFLAYEQYF. CDR3 DNA: TGTGCCAGCAGGACAGGCTTTCTAGCCTACGAGCAGTACTTC.